This T cell receptor beta chain was sequenced during a study of naive and memory T cell subsets. Four PCR rounds used nested alpha and beta constant region primers plus the SP2 primer. MiXCR was run by TCRdb on the 5' RACE reads, yielding one entry per CDR3 protein. Seen here are 45,000 to 55,000 distinct CDR3 sequences, approximately 4.5% observed once, and the top ten hold 0.75% to 0.9%. The germline CDR1 and CDR2 sequences are MDHEN and SYDVKM. The CDR3 is 16 residues long. V shed 4 bases, J shed 9 bases, and the junction held 16 bases outside the gene matches. There are many counts of this clonotype. An oligonucleotide containing a UMI was ligated to the 3' end of TCR cDNA.

V gene TRBV28 combines with J gene TRBJ2-7, with 9 bases lining up with TRBD2. The origin of this receptor is a female donor in good health. This chain's CDR3 is CASSSLGASGAMGQYF. Here the CDR3 DNA reads TGTGCCAGCAGTTCCCTGGGGGCTAGCGGGGCCATGGGGCAGTACTTC.